Below are 23 T cell receptor beta chains sequenced from a single sample in a study of blood T cell repertoires in COVID-19. Produced via immunoSEQ multiplex PCR; TCRdb's table is partial and in-frame only. The repertoire holds about 310,000 clones, 85% to 90% seen once, with 2.5% to 3% in the top ten. The material sequenced was peripheral blood. The receptors stem from a woman younger than 45 with COVID-19, enrolled during active disease.

The chain recombines TRBV7-9 with TRBJ2-1; 12 bases fit TRBD2. CDR3 length: 15 residues. Germline V gene lookup returns CDR1 SEHNR and CDR2 FQNEAQ (reference sequence). Trimming cost V 5 bases and J 7 bases; bases outside gene matches: 6. The CDR3 region is CASSDGLAGPNEQFF. CDR3 coding DNA: TGTGCCAGCAGCGATGGACTAGCGGGACCGAATGAGCAGTTCTTC. Together with reference TRBV7-9 and TRBJ2-1, the CDR3 gives the full variable domain: DTGVSQNPRHKITKRGQNVTFRCDPISEHNRLYWYRQTLGQGPEFLTYFQNEAQLEKSRLLSDRFSAERPKGSFSTLEIQRTEQGDSAMYLCASSDGLAGPNEQFFGPGTRLTVL.

This chain joins TRBV5-4 and TRBJ2-3, with D perhaps TRBD2 (6 bases). This CDR3 is built from 15 residues. Trimming stripped 0 bases from V and 2 bases from J, with 10 bases between. Germline CDR1 SGHNT, CDR2 YYREEE (reference sequence). DNA of the CDR3: TGTGCCAGCAGCTTGGAAAGGGAGGACACAGATACGCAGTATTTT. This encodes CASSLEREDTDTQYF. Using reference TRBV5-4 and TRBJ2-3 for the parts outside the CDR3, the full variable domain is ETGVTQSPTHLIKTRGQQVTLRCSSQSGHNTVSWYQQALGQGPQFIFQYYREEENGRGNFPPRFSGLQFPNYSSELNVNALELDDSALYLCASSLEREDTDTQYFGPGTRLTVL.

This rearrangement joins TRBV2 to TRBJ1-1; D is unresolved. Trimming shortened V by 5 bases and J by 3 bases, and 10 bases separated the two germline ends. The CDR3 has 13 amino acids. CDR1 and CDR2 from the germline V gene are SNHLY and FYNNEI. The CDR3: CASSTKLYTEAFF. The CDR3 DNA sequence: TGTGCCAGCAGTACTAAGCTGTACACTGAAGCTTTCTTT. Supplemented by reference TRBV2 and TRBJ1-1, the full variable domain reads EPEVTQTPSHQVTQMGQEVILRCVPISNHLYFYWYRQILGQKVEFLVSFYNNEISEKSEIFDDQFSVERPDGSNFTLKIRSTKLEDSAMYFCASSTKLYTEAFFGQGTRLTVV.

This chain uses TRBV7-2 with TRBJ1-5; no clear D gene. V lost 0 bases and J lost 6, with 6 bases in between. This CDR3 is built from 13 residues. Germline-derived CDR1 and CDR2 are SGHTA and FQGNSA. CDR3 sequence: CASSLAVSQPQHF. In nucleotides, the CDR3 is TGTGCCAGCAGCTTAGCGGTGAGTCAGCCCCAGCATTTT.

This chain connects TRBV5-1 to TRBJ2-2; the match to TRBD2 covers 7 bases. Per the germline V gene, CDR1 is SGHRS and CDR2 is YFSETQ. The CDR3 loop spans 16 amino acids. The V and J ends lost 1 base and 4 bases, in that order; junction bases with no gene match: 7. The CDR3 loop is CASSLSASGATGELFF. CDR3 sequence (DNA): TGCGCCAGCAGCTTGTCTGCCAGCGGGGCCACCGGGGAGCTGTTTTTT.

The rearrangement joins TRBV5-5 to TRBJ1-1; TRBD1 aligns across 8 bases. CDR1 and CDR2 (germline): SGHKS, YYEKEE (reference sequence). The V and J ends lost 6 bases and 5 bases, in that order; junction bases with no gene match: 3. The CDR3 is made up of 12 amino acids. CDR3 in DNA: TGTGCCAGCATAACAGGGGGTACTGAAGCTTTCTTT. Translated, it gives CASITGGTEAFF. The full variable domain, completed using reference TRBV5-5 and TRBJ1-1, is DAGVTQSPTHLIKTRGQQVTLRCSPISGHKSVSWYQQVLGQGPQFIFQYYEKEERGRGNFPDRFSARQFPNYSSELNVNALLLGDSALYLCASITGGTEAFFGQGTRLTVV.

This chain uses TRBV9 with TRBJ1-2; D gene uncertain. V gave up 0 bases and J gave up 0 bases, with 6 bases separating them. Per the germline V gene, CDR1 is SGDLS and CDR2 is YYNGEE. The CDR3 spans 14 residues. CDR3 loop: CASSVVDTNYGYTF. The CDR3, as DNA: TGTGCCAGCAGCGTAGTCGACACTAACTATGGCTACACCTTC. The full variable domain, with the rest looked up from reference TRBV9 and TRBJ1-2, is DSGVTQTPKHLITATGQRVTLRCSPRSGDLSVYWYQQSLDQGLQFLIQYYNGEERAKGNILERFSAQQFPDLHSELNLSSLELGDSALYFCASSVVDTNYGYTFGSGTRLTVV.

The chain links TRBV6-5 to TRBJ1-3; D might be TRBD1 (6 bases). Per the germline V gene, CDR1 is MNHEY and CDR2 is SVGAGI. Trimming removed 8 bases from V and 0 bases from J, with 14 bases in between. The CDR3 runs 15 residues. In DNA form, the CDR3 reads TGTGCCAGCGGAACTACAGGGAACTCTGGAAACACCATATATTTT. Its protein is CASGTTGNSGNTIYF.

The sample holds a few counts of this clone. The rearrangement uses TRBV24-1 and TRBJ2-2; 10 nucleotides match TRBD1. CDR1 and CDR2 (germline): KGHDR, SFDVKD. V trimming: 5 bases; J trimming: 6 bases; junction bases outside the gene matches: 5. The CDR3 spans 15 residues. The chain's CDR3 is CATSGGTGVAGELFF. The CDR3 bases are TGTGCCACCAGTGGCGGGACAGGGGTAGCCGGGGAGCTGTTTTTT.

The rearrangement joins TRBV12-5 to TRBJ1-4, with 9 bases fitting TRBD1. The CDR3 consists of 20 residues. V trimming: 1 base; J trimming: 0 bases; junction bases outside the gene matches: 12. Germline V gene lookup returns CDR1 LGHNT and CDR2 FRNRAP. The DNA for the CDR3 is TGTGCTAGTGGTTTGGCCTTCCGGGACAGGGTTACGTCAACTAATGAAAAACTGTTTTTT. Translation gives CASGLAFRDRVTSTNEKLFF.

The rearrangement joins TRBV25-1 to TRBJ1-4; possibly TRBD1 for D (5 bases). Germline loops: CDR1 MGHDK, CDR2 SYGVNS. The CDR3 consists of 15 residues. V lost 2 bases to trimming and J lost 4 bases, with 11 bases between them. The CDR3 DNA is TGTGCCAGCAGTGAACCCCAGGGAAATAATGAAAAACTGTTTTTT. It codes for CASSEPQGNNEKLFF.

In this sample, this clone turned up once. The chain links TRBV10-3 to TRBJ1-6, with 7 positions matching TRBD1. This CDR3 region has 12 residues. The germline V gene encodes CDR1 ENHRY and CDR2 SYGVKD. With V trimmed by 6 bases and J by 8 bases, 1 base remained unmatched. The CDR3 coding sequence is TGTGCCATCAGCACAGGGGATTCACCCCTCCACTTT. It codes for CAISTGDSPLHF.

The J gene is TRBJ1-1, the V gene TRBV4-1; no clear D. V gave up 3 bases and J gave up 6 bases, with 11 bases separating them. This CDR3 has 13 amino acids. CDR1 is MGHRA, CDR2 YSYEKL, per germline. The CDR3 sequence is CASSHLSRAEAFF. DNA of the CDR3: TGCGCCAGCAGCCACTTGAGTCGCGCTGAAGCTTTCTTT.

The chain has TRBV6-5 and TRBJ2-7; D unresolved. The V end was cut by 6 bases, the J end by 3 bases, with 9 bases between. The CDR3 is 12 amino acids. Germline V lookup: CDR1 MNHEY, CDR2 SVGAGI. CDR3 region: CASRPTDYEQYF. As DNA, the CDR3 is TGTGCCAGCAGGCCAACAGACTACGAGCAGTACTTC.

This sequence joins TRBV11-2 and TRBJ2-1; a weak D match, TRBD1 (5 bases). Germline CDR1 reads SGHAT; CDR2 reads FQNNGV. CDR3 size: 13 residues. Trimming took 6 bases from V and 6 from J, leaving 12 bases between them. The CDR3: CASSQGSGNEQFF. In nucleotides, the CDR3 is TGTGCCAGCAGTCAGGGATCGGGCAATGAGCAGTTCTTC.

The DNA of the CDR3 is TGTGCCAGTAGCCCCTATACAGGGACCCCTCAGCCCCAGCATTTT. Translating it yields CASSPYTGTPQPQHF. The chain has TRBV19 and TRBJ1-5; possibly TRBD1 for D (6 bases). The germline CDR1 and CDR2 sequences are LNHDA and SQIVND (reference sequence). The CDR3 totals 15 residues. The V end lost 6 bases, the J end lost 6 bases, and 18 bases lay between the germline ends.

The chain has TRBV25-1 and TRBJ1-1, with 11 bases fitting TRBD1. CDR3 length: 16 amino acids. Trimming cost V 3 bases and J 4 bases; bases outside gene matches: 7. Germline loops: CDR1 MGHDK, CDR2 SYGVNS. CDR3 sequence: CASSDPGTGGLTEAFF. DNA for the CDR3: TGTGCCAGCAGTGACCCCGGGACAGGGGGACTCACTGAAGCTTTCTTT.

The rearrangement links TRBV2 to TRBJ1-2; 8 bases agree with TRBD1. The CDR3 length is 14 residues. The V and J ends lost 6 bases and 8 bases, in that order; junction bases with no gene match: 11. Germline values: CDR1 SNHLY, CDR2 FYNNEI. CDR3 sequence: CASRLGQGARGYTF. The CDR3 coding sequence is TGTGCCAGCAGGTTGGGTCAGGGGGCGCGGGGCTACACCTTC.

J is TRBJ2-2 and V is TRBV29-1; D remains unclear. Germline V lookup: CDR1 SQVTM, CDR2 ANQGSEA. The CDR3 length is 13 residues. The V and J ends lost 4 bases and 4 bases respectively, with 10 bases between them. CDR3 residues: CSVARVGTGELFF. The DNA for the CDR3 is TGCAGCGTTGCCCGGGTCGGCACCGGGGAGCTGTTTTTT.

This clone turned up a few times. The gene calls are TRBV3-1 (or the pseudogene TRBV3-2) and TRBJ1-6; D ambiguous. Between the trimmed V and J ends, which lost 3 bases and 10 bases, there was a span of 16 bases. The CDR3 totals 15 residues. Germline V gene lookup returns CDR1 LGHDT and CDR2 YNNKEL (reference sequence). CDR3: CASSQWQREKSPLHF. Here the CDR3 DNA reads TGTGCCAGCAGCCAGTGGCAAAGGGAGAAGTCACCCCTCCACTTT.

The chain couples TRBV5-4 to TRBJ2-2; 8 bases are shared with TRBD2. J gave up 5 bases and V 2 bases, and 5 bases lay outside the gene matches. Germline V gene sequence: CDR1 SGHNT, CDR2 YYREEE (reference sequence). The CDR3 has 15 residues. In nucleotides, the CDR3 is TGTGCCAGCAGCTTAGCGGGAGTTAGTACCGGGGAGCTGTTTTTT. Its protein is CASSLAGVSTGELFF.

CDR3 residues: CAFRSFGNTIYF. CDR3 coding DNA: TGTGCCTTCCGTAGTTTTGGAAACACCATATATTTT. The chain uses TRBV12-3 or TRBV12-4 and TRBJ1-3; D unresolved. V lost 11 bases and J lost 3, with 11 bases in between. The CDR3 extends over 12 amino acids.

V is TRBV6-5 and J is TRBJ1-3; D gene uncertain. The germline gives CDR1 MNHEY, CDR2 SVGAGI. The CDR3 is 16 amino acids. V lost 4 bases and J 1 base, leaving 14 bases between the germline ends. The CDR3 reads CASSFTRGSSGNTIYF. DNA of the CDR3: TGTGCCAGCAGTTTTACCCGGGGATCTTCTGGAAACACCATATATTTT.